This note documents a single TCR beta chain sequence. These data originate in a study of blood T cell repertoires in COVID-19. Study background: T cells, B-cell-depleted T cells, or PBMCs supplied cDNA or gDNA.

Authors' methods: Nucleated cell number was recorded as an estimate derived from reference gene primer amplification. Here immunoSEQ multiplex PCR was the method, and the copy in TCRdb shows in-frame clones only, minus some. From that table come the V and J calls and clone size; the DNA was used to work out D and trimming. Here the sample spans 70,000 to 75,000 clones, 75% to 85% being singletons. The V end was cut by 0 bases, the J end by 6 bases, with 15 bases between. Germline V lookup: CDR1 SGHDN, CDR2 FVKESK. There are 17 residues in the CDR3. Sequencing used peripheral blood. This receptor was taken from a woman between 65 and 79 years old with acute or convalescent COVID-19. The V and J genes are TRBV14 and TRBJ1-6, with D perhaps matching TRBD1 (5 bases). DNA for the CDR3: TGTGCCAGCAGCCAAGAGTTCGTAGGGGCTCGTAATTCACCCCTCCACTTT. Its protein is CASSQEFVGARNSPLHF.